One sample yielded the 21 T cell receptor beta chains listed below, sequenced in a study of cytomegalovirus exposure and HLA in healthy donors. Use of 60 Vbeta and 13 Jbeta primers characterized the PCR. Repertoires were generated with immunoSEQ multiplex PCR, while TCRdb's copy carries only in-frame clones and drops some. This sample has 110,000 to 150,000 clones; about four fifths occur once, and the top ten carry under 5%. The sample taken for sequencing was PBMCs. These receptors came from a man in his forties in good health and CMV-seronegative.

This chain uses TRBV14 with TRBJ1-1; no definite D call. The CDR3 is 13 amino acids. The germline V and J ends were trimmed by 3 bases and 1 base, with 6 bases remaining between them. Germline CDR1 and CDR2: SGHDN and FVKESK. The CDR3 is CASSQFRNTEAFF. The CDR3 DNA sequence: TGTGCCAGCAGCCAGTTCCGGAACACTGAAGCTTTCTTT.

This clone was seen a single time. The rearrangement joins TRBV18 to TRBJ2-1, with 10 bases aligning to TRBD1. Losses at the gene ends were 4 bases for V and 9 bases for J; bases not matched to a gene: 6. CDR3 size: 14 residues. Germline V gene data show CDR1 as KGHSH and CDR2 as LQKENI. DNA for the CDR3: TGTGCCAGCTCACTATCGACAGGGGGCACTGAGCAGTTCTTC. Translation: CASSLSTGGTEQFF.

The chain links TRBV6-4 to TRBJ2-3; 9 bases match TRBD1. This CDR3 contains 13 residues. CDR1 is MRHNA, CDR2 SNTAGT, per germline. J was trimmed by 5 bases and V by 5 bases; bases with no gene match: 2. The CDR3 bases are TGTGCCAGCAGTCGACAGGGGGAAGATACGCAGTATTTT. As protein: CASSRQGEDTQYF.

V is TRBV7-2 and J is TRBJ1-2; TRBD1 agrees at 7 bases. Losses at the gene ends were 5 bases for V and 3 bases for J; bases not matched to a gene: 6. The CDR3 covers 14 residues. The germline gives CDR1 SGHTA, CDR2 FQGNSA. As DNA, the CDR3 is TGTGCCAGCAGCCCCACAGGGGTCGACTATGGCTACACCTTC. It specifies CASSPTGVDYGYTF.

This clone is a singleton in its sample. The rearrangement links TRBV2 to TRBJ1-2; TRBD1 matches at 9 bases. J was trimmed by 5 bases and V by 4 bases; bases with no gene match: 8. The CDR3 sequence is 15 residues long. In germline, CDR1 is SNHLY, CDR2 FYNNEI. The CDR3 nucleotides read TGTGCCAGCAGTGCCCAACAGGGGGCGGCTTATGGCTACACCTTC. Protein sequence: CASSAQQGAAYGYTF.

The chain links TRBV5-8 to TRBJ2-1; 9 bases match TRBD1. The junction had 10 bases not matched to a gene; V was cut back by 4 bases and J by 8 bases. This CDR3 region has 15 residues. Germline CDR1 is SGHTS and CDR2 is YDEGEE. CDR3 protein: CASSREDRGVDEQFF. In DNA, the CDR3 is TGTGCCAGCAGCCGAGAGGACAGGGGCGTCGATGAGCAGTTCTTC.

The chain carries TRBV6-5 and TRBJ1-2; D uncertain. Trimming removed 5 bases from V and 2 bases from J, with 15 bases in between. Germline CDR1 reads MNHEY; CDR2 reads SVGAGI. This CDR3 region has 15 residues. The chain's CDR3 is CASSPQTGRNYGYTF. The CDR3 DNA sequence: TGTGCCAGCAGTCCCCAGACGGGAAGAAACTATGGCTACACCTTC.

The chain joins TRBV5-4 to TRBJ1-2; 9 positions agree with TRBD1. After removal of 2 bases from V and 8 bases from J, the junction contained 7 bases not matched to a gene. This CDR3 has 14 amino acids. From germline, CDR1 is SGHNT and CDR2 YYREEE (reference sequence). CDR3 in amino acids: CASSFGDRVLGYTF. The CDR3 DNA is TGTGCCAGCAGCTTTGGGGACAGGGTCCTAGGCTACACCTTC.

The chain combines TRBV15 with TRBJ1-2; D gene ambiguous. Germline V gives CDR1 LNHNV, CDR2 YYDKDF (reference sequence). Trimming cost V 1 base and J 2 bases, with 8 bases left between them. The CDR3 consists of 14 residues. The CDR3 DNA reads as TGTGCCACCAGCAGAGGAGATTCCAACTATGGCTACACCTTC. Residues: CATSRGDSNYGYTF. The whole variable domain, remainder taken from reference TRBV15 and TRBJ1-2, is DAMVIQNPRYQVTQFGKPVTLSCSQTLNHNVMYWYQQKSSQAPKLLFHYYDKDFNNEADTPDNFQSRRPNTSFCFLDIRSPGLGDTAMYLCATSRGDSNYGYTFGSGTRLTVV.

The CDR3 loop is CASTATVYSNQPQHF. CDR3 DNA sequence: TGTGCCAGTACCGCGACAGTCTATAGCAATCAGCCCCAGCATTTT. The V call is TRBV19, the J call TRBJ1-5, with D possibly TRBD1 on 5 matching bases. The CDR3 has 15 amino acids. Germline CDR1 reads LNHDA; CDR2 reads SQIVND (reference sequence). Trimming removed 7 bases from V and 0 bases from J, with 13 bases in between.

The chain employs TRBV28 and TRBJ1-4, with TRBD1 matching 9 bases. Germline CDR1 reads MDHEN; CDR2 reads SYDVKM. This CDR3 is built from 15 residues. V was pared by 5 bases and J by 7 bases, with 8 bases of the junction left unmatched. In nucleotides, the CDR3 is TGTGCCAGCAGTACACAGGGGGCGCGGGGTGAAAAACTGTTTTTT. It encodes CASSTQGARGEKLFF.

The CDR3 region has the DNA TGTGCCAGCAGCTTAGCATCCGGGGGGGGAACCTACGAGCAGTACTTC. Its translation: CASSLASGGGTYEQYF. This chain links TRBV7-6 with TRBJ2-7, with 8 bases matching TRBD2. With 0 bases clipped from V and 2 bases from J, the junction kept 6 bases outside the gene matches. The CDR3 extends over 16 amino acids. Looked up from germline, CDR1 is SGHVS and CDR2 is FNYEAQ.

The chain couples TRBV5-4 to TRBJ1-2, with 10 bases that match TRBD1. Germline-derived CDR1 and CDR2 are SGHNT and YYREEE (reference sequence). V lost 4 bases, J lost 4 bases, and 7 bases stayed unmatched. This CDR3 has 15 amino acids. As DNA, the CDR3 is TGTGCCAGCAGCCAAGGACAGGGGGGGATCTATGGCTACACCTTC. It yields the protein CASSQGQGGIYGYTF. Complete variable domain (other parts from reference TRBV5-4 and TRBJ1-2): ETGVTQSPTHLIKTRGQQVTLRCSSQSGHNTVSWYQQALGQGPQFIFQYYREEENGRGNFPPRFSGLQFPNYSSELNVNALELDDSALYLCASSQGQGGIYGYTFGSGTRLTVV.

V and J are TRBV2 and TRBJ2-7; D not certain. In germline, CDR1 is SNHLY, CDR2 FYNNEI. Trimming cost V 1 base and J 0 bases, with 10 bases left between them. The CDR3 extends over 15 amino acids. CDR3 in DNA: TGTGCCAGCAGTGAAGGAAGGAGCAGCTCCTACGAGCAGTACTTC. Translating it yields CASSEGRSSSYEQYF.

V and J are TRBV12-5 and TRBJ1-1, with a possible D match to TRBD1 (5 bases). The CDR3 is 15 residues long. The germline V and J ends were trimmed by 2 bases and 1 base, with 11 bases remaining between them. In germline, CDR1 is LGHNT, CDR2 FRNRAP. In nucleotides, the CDR3 is TGTGCTAGTGGTTTGCCCGGCGGGGGGAACACTGAAGCTTTCTTT. Its translation: CASGLPGGGNTEAFF. The full variable domain, rest sourced from reference TRBV12-5 and TRBJ1-1, is DARVTQTPRHKVTEMGQEVTMRCQPILGHNTVFWYRQTMMQGLELLAYFRNRAPLDDSGMPKDRFSAEMPDATLATLKIQPSEPRDSAVYFCASGLPGGGNTEAFFGQGTRLTVV.

V usage is TRBV25-1 and J usage is TRBJ2-7, with 8 bases fitting TRBD1. The V gene's germline CDR1 is MGHDK and CDR2 SYGVNS. The CDR3 is 15 amino acids. V was clipped by 7 bases and J by 2 bases; unmatched bases: 10. CDR3 DNA sequence: TGTGCCAGCACTCCAGGGGGCGCCCATACCTACGAGCAGTACTTC. Protein sequence: CASTPGGAHTYEQYF.

The chain carries TRBV5-1 and TRBJ1-4, with 10 positions matching TRBD1. J lost 5 bases, V lost 0 bases, and 7 bases had no gene match. This CDR3 spans 17 amino acids. Germline V gene lookup returns CDR1 SGHRS and CDR2 YFSETQ. CDR3 nucleotides: TGCGCCAGCAGCTTGGCCGGGACAGGGGCAAGGAATGAAAAACTGTTTTTT. It is translated as CASSLAGTGARNEKLFF. The whole variable domain, filled in from reference TRBV5-1 and TRBJ1-4, reads KAGVTQTPRYLIKTRGQQVTLSCSPISGHRSVSWYQQTPGQGLQFLFEYFSETQRNKGNFPGRFSGRQFSNSRSEMNVSTLELGDSALYLCASSLAGTGARNEKLFFGSGTQLSVL.

The rearrangement uses TRBV11-2 and TRBJ1-1; 7 bases match TRBD1. CDR1 is SGHAT and CDR2 is FQNNGV in the germline V gene. J gave up 1 base and V 5 bases, and 13 bases lay outside the gene matches. CDR3 length equals 17 residues. The CDR3 DNA sequence: TGTGCCAGCAGCCTCACCTTAGCAGGGGGGTGGAACACTGAAGCTTTCTTT. Encoded protein: CASSLTLAGGWNTEAFF. The entire variable domain, with the rest obtained from reference TRBV11-2 and TRBJ1-1, is as follows: EAGVAQSPRYKIIEKRQSVAFWCNPISGHATLYWYQQILGQGPKLLIQFQNNGVVDDSQLPKDRFSAERLKGVDSTLKIQPAKLEDSAVYLCASSLTLAGGWNTEAFFGQGTRLTVV.

V gene TRBV5-1 combines with J gene TRBJ2-5; 9 bases fit TRBD2. The junction had 7 bases not matched to a gene; V was cut back by 5 bases and J by 5 bases. Germline V gives CDR1 SGHRS, CDR2 YFSETQ. The CDR3 covers 14 residues. Here the CDR3 DNA reads TGCGCCAGCAGTAATCCTAGCGGGGCGGAGACCCAGTACTTC. Translation gives CASSNPSGAETQYF.

This clone was observed a handful of times. The rearrangement uses TRBV6-4 and TRBJ1-1, with D unresolved. CDR1 is MRHNA, CDR2 SNTAGT, per germline. Trimming pared 5 bases from V and 1 base from J, leaving 8 bases between. CDR3 length equals 13 residues. CDR3 protein: CASSQSGNTEAFF. CDR3 DNA sequence: TGTGCCAGCAGTCAATCAGGGAACACTGAAGCTTTCTTT.

The gene calls are TRBV18 and TRBJ1-2; possibly TRBD1 for D (6 bases). Looked up from germline, CDR1 is KGHSH and CDR2 is LQKENI. The CDR3 runs 14 residues. Trimming removed 3 bases at V and 2 bases at J, with 10 bases between. The CDR3, as DNA: TGTGCCAGCTCACCGGACAGAGTCAACTATGGCTACACCTTC. This codes for CASSPDRVNYGYTF.